This T cell receptor (beta chain) was sequenced for a study of cytomegalovirus exposure and HLA in healthy donors (dated by TCRdb to 2015 to 2018). About the investigation overall: The roughly 670 repertoires of the first cohort and the 110 or so validation repertoires were produced on the same platform, according to a later analysis. To predict cytomegalovirus infection status, the study brought together high-throughput TCR immunosequencing, statistical association of individual TCRs with disease status, and machine learning. A separate validation cohort of about 110 different subjects was used in addition to the 666-subject first cohort. The aim of the study was to test whether cataloging public T cell receptors could identify signatures of past pathogen exposure.

Donors formed part of the validation cohort, which comprised over a hundred subjects and was distinct from the first cohort of under 850 subjects. Results the study describes overall, beyond this receptor: A later analysis found that TCRs clustered in the first cohort also tended to co-occur in the 110 or so validation repertoires, with 94% of cluster scores above 0. A few of the identified cytomegalovirus-associated TCR beta chains were confirmed in vitro to be specific for cytomegalovirus antigens. Most TCR sequences were observed very rarely across donors, whereas some public TCRs were present in many individuals. A later analysis had no HLA typing for the validation cohort, so co-occurrence there was scored across all 130 or so repertoires. The study gave a list of about 150 TCR beta chains associated with cytomegalovirus. The authors suggested that the approach could potentially be generalized to other disease states and immunological phenotypes. Cytomegalovirus status was reported to be diagnosed by the classifier with high specificity and sensitivity in both the original and validation cohorts.

The library relied on the immunoSEQ multiplex PCR assay. As for the original processing: To diagnose cytomegalovirus status from the catalog of TCR beta chain sequences, a statistical classification framework was built. TCRdb carries this immuneACCESS record with in-frame sequences only. Its versions omit some clonotypes, under half of them owing to an unresolved V gene in the studies checked, with the rest unexplained. That table is the source of V, J and clone size, and D and trimming were worked out from the DNA. The table for this sample lists some 250,000 clones; around 87% of them were counted only once. More than 0.35% of the sample is taken by the ten largest. The germline V gene encodes CDR1 GTSNPN and CDR2 SVGIG (reference sequence). The cysteine opens and the phenylalanine closes a CDR3 of 13 amino acids. Only CDR3 DNA is held: 39 bases, read in frame from base 1. Relative to germline, V is 2 bases shorter and J is 4 bases shorter, with 9 bases between their ends.

On this clone: The target of this receptor is not known. Base quality data are lacking; no much larger clone is found one base away. The sample carries other DNA sequences with the same CDR3.

Sequenced input: PBMCs. The clonotype was recovered from a woman aged 18-35 years in good health and CMV-seronegative. The chain uses TRBV30 and TRBJ1-3, with no D gene named confidently. The nucleotides are TGTGCCTGGAGTACGGGGTCCGGAAACACCATATATTTT. This is translated as CAWSTGSGNTIYF. The CDR3, completed at both ends by the reference TRBV30 and TRBJ1-3 genes, gives the full variable domain SQTIHQWPATLVQPVGSPLSLECTVEGTSNPNLYWYRQAAGRGLQLLFYSVGIGQISSEVPQNLSASRPQDRQFILSSKKLLLSDSGFYLCAWSTGSGNTIYFGEGSWLTVV.